The clone carrying this T cell receptor beta chain was seen at least ten times. TCR beta libraries were built with iRepertoire HTBI primers and Arm-PCR of CDR3 regions. TCRdb re-called the multiplex PCR reads with MiXCR, one entry per CDR3 protein. This table has roughly 360,000 distinct CDR3 sequences, 12% appearing once. This sample was taken from a study of regulatory T cells in long-lasting Graves disease. Whole-study context: The antithyroid drugs taken by newly diagnosed Graves' patients had been used for under 3 months.

Time point of the sample: newly diagnosed GD, antithyroid drugs for less than 3 months. Construction of the TCR library relied on RNA isolated from PBMCs. The V and J ends lost 0 bases and 0 bases respectively, with 9 bases between them. CDR3 length equals 15 residues. In germline, CDR1 is MNHEY, CDR2 SVGEGT. These data are also associated with another study on T cells in Graves' hyperthyroidism and ophthalmopathy.

This material consisted of peripheral blood mononuclear cells (PBMCs), taken at new diagnosis, from a patient treated with antithyroid drugs. This clonotype originated in a woman aged 18-29 years with Graves disease. The V call is TRBV6-2 or TRBV6-3, the J call TRBJ2-7; perhaps D is TRBD1 or TRBD2 (5 bases each). The CDR3 protein is CASSYSGVSSYEQYF. The CDR3 nucleotides read TGTGCCAGCAGTTACTCGGGGGTAAGCTCCTACGAGCAGTACTTC.